This is a list of T cell receptor beta chains from one sample in a study of T cell responses to AZD1222 COVID-19 vaccine. Sequencing used immunoSEQ multiplex PCR; TCRdb keeps in-frame clones, though not all of them. There are about 120,000 clones in the sample; about 90% occur only once, and around 5.6% lies in the top ten. Here the sequenced sample was peripheral blood, taken on day 0 of AZD1222 vaccination. Every receptor here comes from an adult in good health. CDR3s include the opening cysteine and the closing phenylalanine or tryptophan. D genes are given only for firm matches. A row's size may be missing; if present it is once, few, many or a size class.

size	V	D	J	DNA	CDR3
NA	TRBV7-9	NA	TRBJ1-5	TGTGCCAGCAGCTTAGCGGGGGGTAGCAATCAGCCCCAGCATTTT	CASSLAGGSNQPQHF
NA	TRBV11-2	NA	TRBJ1-4	TGTGCCAGCAGCTTCCCGACAGGAGGAAAACTGTTTTTT	CASSFPTGGKLFF
NA	TRBV28	NA	TRBJ2-2	TGTGCCAGCAGCCTCACTCCTCAGGGGTCGGCCGGGGAGCTGTTTTTT	CASSLTPQGSAGELFF
NA	TRBV18	TRBD1	TRBJ2-2	TGTGCCAGCTCCAGACAGGGGCCAGCCGGGGAGCTGTTTTTT	CASSRQGPAGELFF
NA	TRBV30	NA	TRBJ1-3	TGTGCCTGGATGACACTTACTGGAAACACCATATATTTT	CAWMTLTGNTIYF
NA	TRBV28	TRBD1	TRBJ1-1	TGTGCCAGCAGTCTGGGACAGGGGAACACTGAAGCTTTCTTT	CASSLGQGNTEAFF
NA	TRBV2	NA	TRBJ1-4	TGTGCCAGCAGTCCCTCCGGGAAAAAACTGTTTTTT	CASSPSGKKLFF
once	TRBV19	NA	TRBJ2-4	TGTGCCAGTAGTCATTCCCCTCCGGGTAGTGGAGCAAACATTCAGTACTTC	CASSHSPPGSGANIQYF
once	TRBV27	TRBD2	TRBJ2-1	TGTGCCAGCAGTTTAAGCGGGAGTTTGGTCGGTGAGCAGTTCTTC	CASSLSGSLVGEQFF
NA	TRBV7-3	TRBD1	TRBJ2-1	TGTGCCAGCAGCCTCCGGACAGGGAATGGGGCTGAGCAGTTCTTC	CASSLRTGNGAEQFF
once	TRBV2	NA	TRBJ2-7	TGTGCCAGCAGTGAAGCGCTAGGGGTCTCCTACGAGCAGTACTTC	CASSEALGVSYEQYF
NA	TRBV28	TRBD1	TRBJ2-1	TGTGCCAGCAGTTTTTACAGGGGGCATTCCTACAATGAGCAGTTCTTC	CASSFYRGHSYNEQFF
NA	TRBV27	NA	TRBJ1-2	TGTGCCAGCAGTTACTCGGGAGCCAGAGCAGCTAACTATGGCTACACCTTC	CASSYSGARAANYGYTF
NA	TRBV7-2	NA	TRBJ2-5	TGTGCCAGCAGCTTAGGGCGGGTCCCAGAGACCCAGTACTTC	CASSLGRVPETQYF
NA	TRBV11-3	NA	TRBJ1-1	TGTGCCAGCAGCTTGGTCCGGGGTCGGCACACTGAAGCTTTCTTT	CASSLVRGRHTEAFF
once	TRBV28	TRBD1	TRBJ1-5	TGTGCCAGCAGCTCGACAGGGCGAGGACAGCCCCAGCATTTT	CASSSTGRGQPQHF
few	TRBV4-3	TRBD2	TRBJ2-5	TGCGCCAGCAGCCAAGAGAGGGGACTAGCGGGGGAAGAGACCCAGTACTTC	CASSQERGLAGEETQYF
NA	TRBV2	TRBD1	TRBJ1-1	TGTGCCAGCAGTATCCCGGGACAGGGACCTCTGGACTTT	CASSIPGQGPLDF
NA	TRBV6-5	NA	TRBJ1-2	TGTGCCAGTCGGACCTATGGCTACACCTTC	CASRTYGYTF
NA	TRBV2	NA	TRBJ1-1	TGTGCCAGCAGTGAACAGGGGTCCACTGAAGCTTTCTTT	CASSEQGSTEAFF
NA	TRBV9	TRBD1	TRBJ1-4	TGTGCCAGCAGCCCCCGGACAGGGGGGAATGAAAAACTGTTTTTT	CASSPRTGGNEKLFF
NA	TRBV12-5	TRBD1	TRBJ2-1	TGTGCTAGTGGCCCCGGGACAGGGAATCGTGGTGAGCAGTTCTTC	CASGPGTGNRGEQFF
NA	TRBV15	NA	TRBJ1-6	TGTGCCACCAGCAGAGTGACCTATAATTCACCCCTCCACTTT	CATSRVTYNSPLHF
NA	TRBV11-2	TRBD1	TRBJ1-2	TGTGCCAGCAGCCAACGACAGGGAGGGGGATATGGCTACACCTTC	CASSQRQGGGYGYTF
NA	TRBV6-6	TRBD1	TRBJ1-5	TGTGCCAGCAAGAGAGGACAGGGAGGTCAGCCCCAGCATTTT	CASKRGQGGQPQHF
NA	TRBV24-1	TRBD2	TRBJ2-1	TGTGCCACCAGTGATTTAGCGGGAGGGTCCTACAATGAGCAGTTCTTC	CATSDLAGGSYNEQFF
NA	TRBV30	NA	TRBJ1-2	TGTGCCTGGTCCCGAGATACTAAGGGCTACACCTTC	CAWSRDTKGYTF
NA	TRBV7-2	NA	TRBJ1-5	TGTGCCAGCAGCTTCGCTACCAATAGCAATCAGCCCCAGCATTTT	CASSFATNSNQPQHF
NA	TRBV30	NA	TRBJ2-7	TGTGCCTGGAGGAGGAGACCGGCCTACGAGCAGTACTTC	CAWRRRPAYEQYF
NA	TRBV19	NA	TRBJ2-5	TGTGCCAGTAGTCTTATAGACTCCTCCGGGACCCAGTACTTC	CASSLIDSSGTQYF
NA	TRBV5-1	NA	TRBJ2-1	TGCGCCAGCAGCTCAACCCGGGAGCAGTTCTTC	CASSSTREQFF
NA	TRBV9	TRBD2	TRBJ2-3	TGTGCCAGCGGCCGGACTAGCGGGGTAAATACGCAGTATTTT	CASGRTSGVNTQYF
many	TRBV9	TRBD1	TRBJ2-7	TGTGCCAGCAGCGAGGGACAGGGCGGCCTCAGCGAGCAGTACTTC	CASSEGQGGLSEQYF
NA	TRBV24-1	TRBD1	TRBJ2-1	TGTGCCACCAGTGATTTGCCGGGACAGGGGGCTTATGAGCAGTTCTTC	CATSDLPGQGAYEQFF
NA	TRBV5-4	NA	TRBJ2-2	TGTGCCAGCAGCTTGGATCTCAGCGCGAACACCGGGGAGCTGTTTTTT	CASSLDLSANTGELFF
NA	TRBV5-1	NA	TRBJ1-4	TGCGCCAGCAGCTTGGACAGGGTTGAAAAACTGTTTTTT	CASSLDRVEKLFF
NA	TRBV6-5	NA	TRBJ1-6	TGTGCCAGCAGTTACTCGTACGATTTTAATTCACCCCTCCACTTT	CASSYSYDFNSPLHF
NA	TRBV19	NA	TRBJ1-1	TGTGCCAGTAGTACTCCTCGGAGGGAGACTGAAGCTTTCTTT	CASSTPRRETEAFF
NA	TRBV9	NA	TRBJ1-1	TGTGCCAGCAGCGTAGGAGGGGTTAGCACTGAAGCTTTCTTT	CASSVGGVSTEAFF
few	TRBV27	NA	TRBJ1-5	TGTGCCAGCAGTTTAGACGGCAATCAGCCCCAGCATTTT	CASSLDGNQPQHF
NA	TRBV7-3	NA	TRBJ2-5	TGTGCCAGCAGCTTAACAGGTGGAGAGACCCAGTACTTC	CASSLTGGETQYF
NA	TRBV7-2	TRBD2	TRBJ2-1	TGTGCCAGCAGCCCCTCTCGGTCAGCGGGGGCCTCCCTGGATGAGCAGTTCTTC	CASSPSRSAGASLDEQFF
NA	TRBV13	NA	TRBJ2-2	TGTGCCAGCAGCTTTGGGGGGAAGGGTATCGGGGAGCTGTTTTTT	CASSFGGKGIGELFF
NA	TRBV19	NA	TRBJ1-2	TGTGCCAGTAGCCGGGACACCGACTATGGCTACACCTTC	CASSRDTDYGYTF
NA	TRBV6-4	NA	TRBJ2-7	TGTGCCAGCAGAAGGCGGGGACAGAGCTACGAGCAGTACTTC	CASRRRGQSYEQYF
NA	TRBV10-3	NA	TRBJ2-1	TGTGCCATCAGTGAAACCCACGGGTCCTACAATGAGCAGTTCTTC	CAISETHGSYNEQFF
NA	TRBV4-1	NA	TRBJ1-2	TGCGCCAGCAGCCAGACCCCACCTGGGGGCTACACCTTC	CASSQTPPGGYTF
NA	TRBV10-3	NA	TRBJ1-1	TGTGCCATCAGTGAGTCGGGGTTCAACACTGAAGCTTTCTTT	CAISESGFNTEAFF
NA	TRBV6-5	TRBD1	TRBJ1-5	TGTGCCAGCAGTTACTCGAGGACAGGGATCAATCAGCCCCAGCATTTT	CASSYSRTGINQPQHF
few	TRBV6-5	NA	TRBJ1-2	TGTGCCAGCAGTAGTACCCAAGTCGGCTACACCTTC	CASSSTQVGYTF
NA	TRBV7-3	NA	TRBJ2-2	TGTGCCAGCAGCTTAAATGGCGGATCGAACACCGGGGAGCTGTTTTTT	CASSLNGGSNTGELFF